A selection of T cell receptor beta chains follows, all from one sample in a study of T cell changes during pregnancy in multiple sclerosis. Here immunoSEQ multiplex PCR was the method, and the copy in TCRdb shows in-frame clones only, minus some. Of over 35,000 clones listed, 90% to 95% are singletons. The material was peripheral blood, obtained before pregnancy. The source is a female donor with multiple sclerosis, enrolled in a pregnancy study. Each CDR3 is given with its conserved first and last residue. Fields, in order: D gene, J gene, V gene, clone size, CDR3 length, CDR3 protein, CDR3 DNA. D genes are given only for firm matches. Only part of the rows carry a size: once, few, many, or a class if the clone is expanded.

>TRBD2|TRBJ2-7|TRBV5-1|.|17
CASSLGPSGSSPYEQYF
TGCGCCAGCAGCTTGGGTCCTAGCGGGAGTTCCCCCTACGAGCAGTACTTC
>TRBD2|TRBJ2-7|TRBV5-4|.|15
CASSPRTSGAYEQYF
TGTGCCAGCAGCCCCAGGACTAGCGGGGCCTACGAGCAGTACTTC
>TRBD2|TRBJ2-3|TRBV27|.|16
CASSWGLAGIPDTQYF
TGTGCCAGCAGTTGGGGACTAGCGGGAATCCCAGATACGCAGTATTTT
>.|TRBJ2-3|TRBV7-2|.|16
CASSLVGGIHTDTQYF
TGTGCCAGCAGCTTAGTGGGCGGGATCCACACAGATACGCAGTATTTT
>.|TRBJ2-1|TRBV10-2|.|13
CASSVTSYNEQFF
TGCGCCAGCAGTGTCACATCCTACAATGAGCAGTTCTTC
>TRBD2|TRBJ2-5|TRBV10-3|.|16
CAISTSGSGKMETQYF
TGTGCCATCAGTACGAGCGGGAGCGGGAAGATGGAGACCCAGTACTTC
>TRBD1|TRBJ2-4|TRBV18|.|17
CASSPYQGDLAKNIQYF
TGTGCCAGCTCACCCTATCAGGGGGATCTAGCCAAAAACATTCAGTACTTC
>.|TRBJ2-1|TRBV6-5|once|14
CASSYFFGSIEQFF
TGTGCCAGCAGTTACTTTTTCGGGTCCATTGAGCAGTTCTTC
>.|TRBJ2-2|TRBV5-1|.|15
CASSPGQGGTGELFF
TGCGCCAGCAGCCCAGGACAGGGAGGGACCGGGGAGCTGTTTTTT
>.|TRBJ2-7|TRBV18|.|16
CASSPAGTTRTYEQYF
TGTGCCAGCTCACCTGCCGGGACAACAAGAACCTACGAGCAGTACTTC
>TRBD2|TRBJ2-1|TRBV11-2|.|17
CASSPFPGTSASGEQFF
TGTGCCAGCAGCCCTTTCCCCGGGACTAGCGCTTCGGGGGAGCAGTTCTTC
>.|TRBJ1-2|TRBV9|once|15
CASSPLPGIQGGYTF
TGTGCCAGCAGCCCATTACCAGGGATCCAAGGTGGCTACACCTTC
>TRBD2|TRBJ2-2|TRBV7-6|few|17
CASSLGRASGFTGELFF
TGTGCCAGCAGCTTAGGGCGGGCTAGCGGGTTCACCGGGGAGCTGTTTTTT
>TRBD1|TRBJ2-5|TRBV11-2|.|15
CASSLQGASGETQYF
TGTGCCAGCAGCTTACAGGGGGCTTCAGGAGAGACCCAGTACTTC
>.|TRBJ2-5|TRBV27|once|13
CASSFFAEETQYF
TGTGCCAGCAGTTTCTTCGCGGAGGAGACCCAGTACTTC
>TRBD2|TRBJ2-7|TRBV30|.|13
CAWGRGEYREQYF
TGTGCCTGGGGGCGGGGGGAGTATCGGGAGCAGTACTTC
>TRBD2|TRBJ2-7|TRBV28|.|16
CASSLFGTSGDYEQYF
TGTGCCAGCAGTTTATTTGGGACTAGCGGAGACTACGAGCAGTACTTC
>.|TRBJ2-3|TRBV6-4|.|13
CASSSGSTDTQYF
TGTGCCAGCAGTAGCGGGAGCACAGATACGCAGTATTTT
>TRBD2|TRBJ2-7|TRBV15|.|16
CATSRERGAGGHEQYF
TGTGCCACCAGCAGAGAGAGAGGGGCGGGAGGTCACGAGCAGTACTTC
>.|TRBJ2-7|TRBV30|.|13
CAWSSGSSYEQYF
TGTGCCTGGAGTTCGGGGAGCTCCTACGAGCAGTACTTC
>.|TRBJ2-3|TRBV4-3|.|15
CASSQDVQATDTQYF
TGCGCCAGCAGCCAAGATGTGCAGGCCACAGATACGCAGTATTTT
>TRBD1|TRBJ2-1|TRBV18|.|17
CASSPRAGTGGRNEQFF
TGTGCCAGCTCACCGCGAGCCGGGACAGGGGGCAGGAATGAGCAGTTCTTC
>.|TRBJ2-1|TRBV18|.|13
CASSPGGYNEQFF
TGTGCCAGCTCACCGGGGGGTTACAATGAGCAGTTCTTC
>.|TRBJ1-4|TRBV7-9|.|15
CASSLDQDPNEKLFF
TGTGCCAGCAGCTTAGATCAGGATCCTAATGAAAAACTGTTTTTT
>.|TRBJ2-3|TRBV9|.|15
CASSEGGLHTDTQYF
TGTGCCAGCAGCGAGGGGGGACTACACACAGATACGCAGTATTTT
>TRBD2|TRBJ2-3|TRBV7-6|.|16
CASSLMAGGSTDTQYF
TGTGCCAGCAGCTTGATGGCGGGAGGGAGCACAGATACGCAGTATTTT
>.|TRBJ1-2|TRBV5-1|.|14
CASSLPGPNYGYTF
TGCGCCAGCAGCTTACCGGGTCCGAACTATGGCTACACCTTC